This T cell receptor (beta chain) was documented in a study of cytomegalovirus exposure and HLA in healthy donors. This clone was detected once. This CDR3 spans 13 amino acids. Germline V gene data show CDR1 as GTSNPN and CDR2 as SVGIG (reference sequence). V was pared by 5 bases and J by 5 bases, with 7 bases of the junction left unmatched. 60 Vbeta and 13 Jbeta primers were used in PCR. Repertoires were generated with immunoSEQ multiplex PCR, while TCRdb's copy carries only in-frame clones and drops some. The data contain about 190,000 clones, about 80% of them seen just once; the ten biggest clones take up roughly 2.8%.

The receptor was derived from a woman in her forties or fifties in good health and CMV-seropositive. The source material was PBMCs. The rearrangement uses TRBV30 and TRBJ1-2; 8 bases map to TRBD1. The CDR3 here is CAWGGQGGYGYTF. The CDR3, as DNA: TGTGCCTGGGGTGGACAGGGTGGATATGGCTACACCTTC.